What follows is one T cell receptor beta chain and its context. Its antigen is not known. Germline lookup yields CDR1 SGHNT and CDR2 YYREEE (reference sequence). The CDR3 is 15 residues long. V trimming: 4 bases; J trimming: 4 bases; junction bases outside the gene matches: 2. The data originate from a study of cytomegalovirus exposure and HLA in healthy donors. PCR involved 60 Vbeta and 13 Jbeta primers. The protocol was immunoSEQ multiplex PCR, while the TCRdb copy is restricted to in-frame clones and leaves out a portion. The sample lists around 70,000 clones, about 67% occurring once. Notes on the study in general: In an earlier analysis, in fewer than 700 donors, most V segments appeared productive either ~87% or ~30% of the time.

This sequence was found in a human donor in good health. Specimen: PBMCs. The chain links TRBV5-4 to TRBJ2-5, with 15 positions matching TRBD2. This CDR3 is CASSPGLAGGETQYF. The CDR3, as DNA: TGTGCCAGCAGCCCGGGACTAGCGGGAGGAGAGACCCAGTACTTC.